The clone carrying this T cell receptor beta chain was detected a few times. One junction end disagrees with the germline gene, perhaps due to a read error. This specimen comes from a study of blood T cells in healthy people across ages. Every sample yielded at least 6 million isolated PBMCs. Using a J-beta primer mix together with a sample-barcoded 5' primer, a second PCR was run for roughly 6 to 11 cycles. Each CDR3 protein is one row after TCRdb ran MiXCR on the 5' RACE reads. The profile shows 800,000 or so distinct CDR3 sequences, 20% to 30% of them singletons. The CDR3 totals 15 residues. Germline CDR1 and CDR2: SGHTA and FQGNSA. This sample was shared with a second study, whose subject was T cells of mothers and their children.

This TCR derives from a boy aged 5-17 years in good health. The chain links TRBV7-2 to TRBJ1-1; no firm D call. The specimen sequenced was blood. The CDR3 spells CASSLSGASNTEAFF. CDR3 nucleotides: TGTGCCAGCAGCTTATCTGGAGCCAGTAACACTGAGGCTTTCTTT.